Below are 14 T cell receptor beta chains sequenced from a single sample in a study of T cells after yellow fever vaccination. TCRdb re-called the 5' RACE reads through MiXCR, storing one row per CDR3 protein. The sample lists roughly 190,000 distinct CDR3 sequences; around 10% were seen once. Sample: CD8+ T cells sorted from PBMCs, taken 15 days after the yellow fever booster vaccination. The receptors stem from a man between 18 and 35 years old who received the YFV17D yellow fever vaccine.

The chain links TRBV9 to TRBJ1-1; D is unclear. V lost 0 bases and J 5 bases, leaving 14 bases between the germline ends. The V gene's germline CDR1 is SGDLS and CDR2 YYNGEE. The CDR3 runs to 15 residues. CDR3 nucleotides: TGTGCCAGCAGCGTAGTTAGTTGGTCCGGAACTGAAGCTTTCTTT. This codes for CASSVVSWSGTEAFF.

This clonotype was detected only a few times. The chain recombines TRBV4-3 with TRBJ2-5; no reliable D call. The CDR3 loop spans 16 amino acids. Between the trimmed V and J ends, which lost 4 bases and 2 bases, there was a span of 17 bases. Germline-derived CDR1 and CDR2 are LGHNA and YSLEER. The CDR3 DNA reads as TGCGCCAGCAGCCCGCTTTACGGCGAAGCACAAGAGACCCAGTACTTC. Translated: CASSPLYGEAQETQYF.

This clonotype was counted only a few times. The chain recombines TRBV5-1 with TRBJ2-5; the D is unclear. CDR3 length: 14 amino acids. The V gene's germline CDR1 is SGHRS and CDR2 YFSETQ. V lost 3 bases, J lost 4 bases, and 13 bases lay in between. CDR3 sequence: CASSWVGGRETQYF. CDR3 nucleotides: TGCGCCAGCAGCTGGGTAGGTGGGCGAGAGACCCAGTACTTC.

The V gene is TRBV7-9, the J gene TRBJ2-7; 7 bases agree with TRBD2. Germline values: CDR1 SEHNR, CDR2 FQNEAQ (reference sequence). V was pared by 5 bases and J by 0 bases, with 13 bases of the junction left unmatched. The CDR3 is made up of 17 amino acids. Written as DNA, the CDR3 is TGTGCCAGCAGCCGCGGGGGTGCAGCGGAGAGCTCCTACGAGCAGTACGTC. Its translation: CASSRGGAAESSYEQYV.

The chain is built from TRBV28 and TRBJ2-7; 7 bases map to TRBD1. The V segment lost 8 bases and the J segment 7 bases; nucleotides outside the gene matches: 11. Germline V gene sequence: CDR1 MDHEN, CDR2 SYDVKM. The CDR3 covers 13 residues. CDR3 protein: CASGIDRVCEQYV. In nucleotides, the CDR3 is TGTGCCAGCGGGATTGACAGGGTGTGTGAGCAGTACGTC.

V and J are TRBV21-1 and TRBJ2-7; the D call TRBD2 from the table was never checked on the DNA. TRBV21-1 is annotated as a pseudogene. The CDR3 extends over 18 amino acids. The CDR3 region is CASSKNNNSGGNSYDQYV. Here the CDR3 DNA reads TGTGCCAGCAGCAAAAATAACAACAGCGGGGGGAACTCCTACGACCAGTACGTC.

The table lists this clonotype with a few counts. The V gene is TRBV20-1, the J gene TRBJ2-4, with 7 bases aligning to TRBD1. V shed 3 bases and J 0 bases; nucleotides not matched to a gene: 8. CDR3 length: 16 residues. Germline V gene data show CDR1 as DFQATT and CDR2 as SNEGSKA (reference sequence). Written as DNA, the CDR3 is TGCAGTGCTAGGGGCTACGACAGGGTAGCCAAAAACATTCAGTACTTC. Its protein product is CSARGYDRVAKNIQYF.

The chain couples TRBV5-6 to TRBJ2-3; 11 positions match TRBD1. The CDR3 has 20 residues. CDR1 is SGHDT, CDR2 YYEEEE, per germline. V trimming: 4 bases; J trimming: 4 bases; junction bases outside the gene matches: 20. For the CDR3, the DNA is TGTGCCAGCAGCCCGGACCTTGGAGCGTGGACGGGACAGGGGGCAGATACGCAGTATTTT. Protein product: CASSPDLGAWTGQGADTQYF.

A few counts support this clonotype. V gene TRBV4-3 combines with J gene TRBJ1-4, with D hard to call. The CDR3 runs to 15 residues. Trimming took 0 bases from V and 7 from J, leaving 12 bases between them. Germline V gene sequence: CDR1 LGHNA, CDR2 YSLEER. CDR3 DNA: TGCGCCAGCAGCCAAGATGGACGGGCCGGTGAAAAACTGTTTTTT. This codes for CASSQDGRAGEKLFF.

The chain employs TRBV19 and TRBJ2-3; 9 nucleotides match TRBD1. The CDR3 runs to 14 residues. Germline loops: CDR1 LNHDA, CDR2 SQIVND (reference sequence). V was clipped by 6 bases and J by 5 bases; unmatched bases: 6. This chain's CDR3 is CASRPTGGRDTQYF. CDR3 DNA sequence: TGTGCCAGTAGACCCACAGGGGGCAGAGATACGCAGTATTTT.

This clonotype was detected only a few times. V usage is TRBV24-1 and J usage is TRBJ2-1; D may correspond to TRBD1 or TRBD2 (5 bases each). The CDR3 has 13 residues. From germline, CDR1 is KGHDR and CDR2 SFDVKD. Trimming cost V 6 bases and J 7 bases, with 12 bases left between them. CDR3 coding DNA: TGTGCCACCAGTTCGTCGTGGGGGAATGAGCAGTTCTTC. Protein sequence: CATSSSWGNEQFF.

A few counts support this clonotype. CDR3 in DNA: TGTGCCAGCAGTGCAAGGGACAGGCAAAGGGGAGGCTACACCTTC. The encoded protein is CASSARDRQRGGYTF. The chain has TRBV4-2 and TRBJ1-2; 8 bases line up with TRBD1. Germline lookup yields CDR1 LGHNA and CDR2 YNFKEQ. After removal of 6 bases from V and 8 bases from J, the junction contained 14 bases not matched to a gene. CDR3 size: 15 residues.

This clonotype was seen a handful of times. The chain employs TRBV7-9 and TRBJ2-5; 7 bases are a match to TRBD2. This CDR3 has 15 amino acids. The germline gives CDR1 SEHNR, CDR2 FQNEAQ (reference sequence). The trim removed 5 bases at V and 5 bases at J, leaving 11 bases unmatched. CDR3 sequence: CASSLTGLVGETQYF. The CDR3 DNA reads TGTGCCAGCAGCCTAACTGGACTAGTTGGGGAGACCCAGTACTTC.

This clonotype was counted between two and nine times. Germline and junction disagree at one end, which may indicate a read error. The chain carries TRBV12-3 or TRBV12-4 and TRBJ2-7; D tentatively reads TRBD1 or TRBD2 (6 bases each). The CDR3 sequence is 12 residues long. The CDR3 coding sequence is TGTGCCAGCAGCCCGGGGGCTATGGAGCGGTACTTC. Translation: CASSPGAMERYF.